This T cell receptor beta chain appears in the sequencing data of a study of identical twins. The CDR3 spans 14 residues. With 4 bases clipped from V and 8 bases from J, the junction kept 10 bases outside the gene matches. Looked up from germline, CDR1 is SGHRS and CDR2 is YFSETQ. Study-wide findings and caveats: A cross-sectional statistical analysis, not follow-up of the same donors, supported the conclusions. Excess low generation probability was seen in twin-shared out-of-frame alpha sequences. Carriage of fewer insertions was seen in abundant cord blood beta clonotypes, whereas memory repertoires showed none. Part of the zero-insertion signal could reflect confounding by invariant MAIT and iNKT cells.

This clonotype showed up many times. Its antigen is undetermined. TCRdb reprocessed the 5' RACE reads via MiXCR and lists one record per CDR3 protein. The sample holds roughly 290,000 distinct CDR3 sequences; 7.5% to 9.5% are singletons and the top ten take approximately 6.5%. These data were also filed under a second study, of yellow fever vaccine responses in identical twins.

The sample was CD8+ T cells sorted from blood. The TCR originated in a woman younger than 35 in good health. This chain links TRBV5-1 with TRBJ1-2; 8 bases match TRBD1. The CDR3 is CASSTDREAGGYTF. CDR3 DNA: TGCGCCAGCAGCACGGACAGGGAAGCTGGGGGCTACACCTTC.